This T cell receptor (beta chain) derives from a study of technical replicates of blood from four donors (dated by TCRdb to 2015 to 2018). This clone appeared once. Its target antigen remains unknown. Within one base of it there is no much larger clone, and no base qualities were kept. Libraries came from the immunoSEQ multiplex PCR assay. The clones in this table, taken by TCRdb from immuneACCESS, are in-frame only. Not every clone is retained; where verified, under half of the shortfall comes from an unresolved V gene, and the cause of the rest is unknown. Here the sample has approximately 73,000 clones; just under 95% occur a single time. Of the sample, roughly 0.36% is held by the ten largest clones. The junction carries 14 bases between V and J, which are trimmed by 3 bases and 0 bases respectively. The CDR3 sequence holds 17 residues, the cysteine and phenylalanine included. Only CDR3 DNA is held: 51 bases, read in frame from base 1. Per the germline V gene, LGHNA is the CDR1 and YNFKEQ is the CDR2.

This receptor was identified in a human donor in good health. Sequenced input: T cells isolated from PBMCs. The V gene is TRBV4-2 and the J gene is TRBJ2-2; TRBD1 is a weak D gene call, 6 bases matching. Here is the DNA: TGTGCCAGCAGCCACAATATACAGGGCGCGAACACCGGGGAGCTGTTTTTT. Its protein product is CASSHNIQGANTGELFF.